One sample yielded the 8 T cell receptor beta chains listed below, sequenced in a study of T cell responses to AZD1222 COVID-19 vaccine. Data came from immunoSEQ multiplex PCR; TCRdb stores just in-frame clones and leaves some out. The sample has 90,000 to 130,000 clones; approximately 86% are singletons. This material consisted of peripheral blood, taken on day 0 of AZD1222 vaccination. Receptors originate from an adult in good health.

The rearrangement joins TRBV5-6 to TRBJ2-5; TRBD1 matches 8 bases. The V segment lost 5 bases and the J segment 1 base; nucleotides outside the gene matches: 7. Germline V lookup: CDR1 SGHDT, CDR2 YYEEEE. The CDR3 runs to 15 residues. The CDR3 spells CASRLDRGSQETQYF. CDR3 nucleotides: TGTGCCAGCAGGTTAGACAGGGGCTCCCAAGAGACCCAGTACTTC.

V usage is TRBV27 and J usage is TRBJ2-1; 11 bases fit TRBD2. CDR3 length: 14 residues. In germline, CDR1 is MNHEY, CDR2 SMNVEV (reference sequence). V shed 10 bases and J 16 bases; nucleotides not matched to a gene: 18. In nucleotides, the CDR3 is TGTGCCACCTGGGACGTAGCGGGGGGGCGGGGGCGTTTCTTC. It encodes CATWDVAGGRGRFF.

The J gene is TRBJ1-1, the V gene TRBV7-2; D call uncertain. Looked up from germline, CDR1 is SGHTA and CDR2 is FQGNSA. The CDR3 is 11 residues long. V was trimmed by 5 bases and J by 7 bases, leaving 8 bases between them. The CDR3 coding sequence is TGTGCCAGCAGCCGGGTGGATGAAGCTTTCTTT. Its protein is CASSRVDEAFF.

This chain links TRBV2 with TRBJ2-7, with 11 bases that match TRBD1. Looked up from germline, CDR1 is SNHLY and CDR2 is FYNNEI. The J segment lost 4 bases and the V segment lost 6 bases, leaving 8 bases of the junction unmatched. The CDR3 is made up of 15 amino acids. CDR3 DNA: TGTGCCAGCAGGGGACAGGGGGGATTGGTTTACGAGCAGTACTTC. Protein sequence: CASRGQGGLVYEQYF. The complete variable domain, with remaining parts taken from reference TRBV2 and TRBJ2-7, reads EPEVTQTPSHQVTQMGQEVILRCVPISNHLYFYWYRQILGQKVEFLVSFYNNEISEKSEIFDDQFSVERPDGSNFTLKIRSTKLEDSAMYFCASRGQGGLVYEQYFGPGTRLTVT.

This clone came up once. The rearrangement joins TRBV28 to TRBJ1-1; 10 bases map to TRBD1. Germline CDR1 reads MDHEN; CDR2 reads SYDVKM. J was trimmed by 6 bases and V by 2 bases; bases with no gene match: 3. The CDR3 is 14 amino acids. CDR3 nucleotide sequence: TGTGCCAGCAGTTTAGGGGACAGGGGTTCTGAAGCTTTCTTT. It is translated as CASSLGDRGSEAFF.

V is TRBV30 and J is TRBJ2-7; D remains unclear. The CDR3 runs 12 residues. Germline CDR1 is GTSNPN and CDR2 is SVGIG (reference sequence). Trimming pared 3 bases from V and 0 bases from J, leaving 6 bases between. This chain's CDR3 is CAWSGVSYEQYF. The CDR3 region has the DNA TGTGCCTGGAGCGGCGTCTCCTACGAGCAGTACTTC.

This CDR3 reads CASSDPDYYKNIQYF. CDR3 DNA: TGTGCCAGCAGTGACCCCGACTACTATAAAAACATTCAGTACTTC. V usage is TRBV2 and J usage is TRBJ2-4; D is perhaps TRBD2 (5 bases). With 3 bases removed from V and 4 bases from J, the gap between germline ends came to 13 bases. CDR1 SNHLY and CDR2 FYNNEI come from the germline V gene. The CDR3 has 15 residues. Variable domain in full (rest from reference TRBV2 and TRBJ2-4): EPEVTQTPSHQVTQMGQEVILRCVPISNHLYFYWYRQILGQKVEFLVSFYNNEISEKSEIFDDQFSVERPDGSNFTLKIRSTKLEDSAMYFCASSDPDYYKNIQYFGAGTRLSVL.

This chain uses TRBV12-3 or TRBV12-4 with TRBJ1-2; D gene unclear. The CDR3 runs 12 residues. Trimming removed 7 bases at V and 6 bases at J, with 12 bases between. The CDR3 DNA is TGTGCCAGCACCTTTGCCCCGAATGGCTACACCTTC. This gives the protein CASTFAPNGYTF.